The rows below give T cell receptor beta chains drawn from one sample of a study of cytomegalovirus exposure and HLA in healthy donors. Generated by immunoSEQ multiplex PCR, the TCRdb table keeps only in-frame clones and is missing some. The table records around 190,000 clones, around 82% of them present only once. What was sequenced was PBMCs. Receptors were obtained from a man aged 35 to 55 in good health and CMV-seropositive. CDR3s include the opening cysteine and the closing phenylalanine or tryptophan. A D gene is named only where the DNA matches it firmly. Clone size is given for some rows only: seen once, a few or many times, or a class if the clone is expanded.

V: TRBV4-1
D: TRBD1
size: NA
J: TRBJ2-6
CDR3: CASSQTGTGARRANVLTF
DNA: TGCGCCAGCAGCCAAACCGGGACAGGGGCGCGAAGGGCCAACGTCCTGACTTTC

V: TRBV5-1
D: TRBD1
size: NA
J: TRBJ2-1
CDR3: CASSLGFETGINEQFF
DNA: TGCGCCAGTAGCTTGGGCTTTGAGACAGGGATCAATGAGCAGTTCTTC

V: TRBV29-1
D: NA
size: once
J: TRBJ1-3
CDR3: CSGMAPARGSGNTIYF
DNA: TGCAGCGGTATGGCCCCCGCCAGGGGATCTGGAAACACCATATATTTT

V: TRBV4-3
D: TRBD2
size: NA
J: TRBJ2-2
CDR3: CASSLAPSGRMGGELFF
DNA: TGCGCCAGCAGCCTGGCACCGAGCGGGAGAATGGGCGGGGAGCTGTTTTTT

V: TRBV11-2
D: TRBD1
size: NA
J: TRBJ2-7
CDR3: CASSPQGALAYEQYF
DNA: TGTGCCAGCAGCCCACAGGGGGCTTTGGCGTACGAGCAGTACTTC

V: TRBV18
D: NA
size: NA
J: TRBJ2-7
CDR3: CASSPGAYEQYF
DNA: TGTGCCAGCTCACCAGGAGCGTACGAGCAGTACTTC

V: TRBV19
D: NA
size: NA
J: TRBJ1-5
CDR3: CASSTQGLPPQHF
DNA: TGTGCCAGTAGTACCCAGGGGCTACCACCCCAGCATTTT

V: TRBV7-9
D: TRBD1
size: NA
J: TRBJ1-1
CDR3: CSSSSRGQTTEAFF
DNA: TGTTCCAGCAGCTCTCGGGGACAGACGACTGAAGCTTTCTTT

V: TRBV27
D: NA
size: NA
J: TRBJ2-1
CDR3: CASSLSGAEGYNEQFF
DNA: TGTGCCAGCAGTTTATCAGGCGCGGAGGGGTACAATGAGCAGTTCTTC

V: TRBV5-6
D: TRBD1
size: NA
J: TRBJ2-2
CDR3: CASSLVQGGNTGELFF
DNA: TGTGCCAGCAGCTTGGTACAGGGGGGGAACACCGGGGAGCTGTTTTTT

V: TRBV28
D: NA
size: NA
J: TRBJ2-7
CDR3: CASSSIRDEQYF
DNA: TGTGCCAGCAGTTCGATCAGGGACGAGCAGTACTTC

V: TRBV28
D: TRBD1
size: NA
J: TRBJ2-3
CDR3: CASSVTGGRGYF
DNA: TGTGCCAGCAGTGTGACAGGGGGGAGAGGGTATTTT

V: TRBV5-1
D: NA
size: NA
J: TRBJ2-6
CDR3: CASSLAPGAGANVLTF
DNA: TGCGCCAGCAGCTTGGCCCCGGGAGCTGGGGCCAACGTCCTGACTTTC

V: TRBV5-1
D: NA
size: NA
J: TRBJ2-7
CDR3: CASSSGTAYEQYF
DNA: TGCGCCAGCAGCTCCGGCACAGCCTACGAGCAGTACTTC

V: TRBV27
D: TRBD1
size: NA
J: TRBJ2-7
CDR3: CASSSGTGGTEQYF
DNA: TGTGCCAGCAGTTCCGGGACAGGGGGCACCGAGCAGTACTTC

V: TRBV5-4
D: TRBD1
size: NA
J: TRBJ2-6
CDR3: CASSLDQHRGTGANVLTF
DNA: TGTGCCAGCAGCCTCGATCAACACAGGGGAACAGGGGCCAACGTCCTGACTTTC

V: TRBV28
D: NA
size: NA
J: TRBJ2-7
CDR3: CASGRLLEQYF
DNA: TGTGCCAGCGGGCGATTGCTCGAGCAGTACTTC

V: TRBV28
D: NA
size: NA
J: TRBJ1-1
CDR3: CASSSGSGRAFF
DNA: TGTGCCAGCAGTTCCGGGTCTGGCCGGGCTTTCTTT

V: TRBV6-4
D: TRBD2
size: NA
J: TRBJ2-3
CDR3: CASSDSIGGVGTDTQYF
DNA: TGTGCCAGCAGTGACTCGATTGGGGGGGTCGGCACAGATACGCAGTATTTT

V: TRBV7-8
D: NA
size: NA
J: TRBJ2-1
CDR3: CASSLELGRREQFF
DNA: TGTGCCAGCAGCTTAGAGTTAGGGAGGCGGGAGCAGTTCTTC

V: TRBV6-5
D: TRBD1
size: few
J: TRBJ1-3
CDR3: CASSYLGQGRDTIYF
DNA: TGTGCCAGCAGTTACCTGGGACAGGGTCGGGACACCATATATTTT

V: TRBV28
D: NA
size: NA
J: TRBJ1-1
CDR3: CASSSHRVDTEAFF
DNA: TGTGCCAGCAGTTCCCACAGGGTAGACACTGAAGCTTTCTTT

V: TRBV30
D: NA
size: NA
J: TRBJ2-7
CDR3: CAWTRTGFEQYF
DNA: TGTGCCTGGACTCGAACAGGGTTCGAGCAGTACTTC

V: TRBV19
D: TRBD1
size: once
J: TRBJ1-2
CDR3: CASLKQGSTNYGYTF
DNA: TGTGCCAGTCTTAAACAGGGGTCAACTAACTATGGCTACACCTTC

V: TRBV28
D: NA
size: NA
J: TRBJ1-1
CDR3: CASSFAGAVRVNTEAFF
DNA: TGTGCCAGCAGTTTTGCGGGGGCGGTGCGGGTGAACACTGAAGCTTTCTTT

V: TRBV28
D: TRBD2
size: NA
J: TRBJ2-1
CDR3: CASSLAGGTPYNEQFF
DNA: TGTGCCAGCAGTTTAGCGGGAGGGACGCCCTACAATGAGCAGTTCTTC

V: TRBV2
D: TRBD1
size: NA
J: TRBJ2-3
CDR3: CARARDRVYTTTSTDTQYF
DNA: TGTGCCAGGGCCCGGGACAGGGTATACACTACCACTAGCACAGATACGCAGTATTTT

V: TRBV5-4
D: TRBD1
size: few
J: TRBJ2-7
CDR3: CASSLAGTGSYEQYF
DNA: TGTGCCAGCAGCTTGGCCGGGACAGGGTCCTACGAGCAGTACTTC

V: TRBV7-9
D: NA
size: NA
J: TRBJ1-1
CDR3: CASSLKGGTEAFF
DNA: TGTGCCAGCAGCTTAAAAGGCGGCACTGAAGCTTTCTTT

V: TRBV5-1
D: TRBD1
size: NA
J: TRBJ1-2
CDR3: CASSSGGANYGYTF
DNA: TGCGCCAGCAGCTCAGGGGGCGCAAACTATGGCTACACCTTC

V: TRBV25-1
D: TRBD1
size: NA
J: TRBJ1-2
CDR3: CASGTGEDYGYTF
DNA: TGTGCCAGCGGGACAGGGGAAGACTATGGCTACACCTTC

V: TRBV28
D: TRBD2
size: NA
J: TRBJ2-1
CDR3: CASSLGRKSGLAGGYYNEQFF
DNA: TGTGCCAGCAGTCTTGGCAGGAAAAGCGGACTAGCGGGAGGGTACTACAATGAGCAGTTCTTC

V: TRBV5-1
D: TRBD1
size: once
J: TRBJ1-1
CDR3: CASSPGGTNTEAFF
DNA: TGCGCCAGCAGCCCAGGGGGTACGAACACTGAAGCTTTCTTT

V: TRBV27
D: NA
size: once
J: TRBJ2-3
CDR3: CASSLGQTQYF
DNA: TGTGCCAGCAGTTTAGGGCAGACCCAGTATTTT

V: TRBV7-6
D: NA
size: NA
J: TRBJ2-7
CDR3: CASSRDRPYEQYF
DNA: TGTGCCAGCAGCCGCGACAGGCCTTACGAGCAGTACTTC

V: TRBV6-6
D: NA
size: once
J: TRBJ1-1
CDR3: CASSYNYRVNTEAFF
DNA: TGTGCCAGCAGTTACAACTACAGGGTAAACACTGAAGCTTTCTTT

V: TRBV4-3
D: TRBD1
size: NA
J: TRBJ1-5
CDR3: CASSSPYWTGLNQPQHF
DNA: TGCGCCAGCAGCTCACCATACTGGACAGGCCTCAATCAGCCCCAGCATTTT

V: TRBV7-9
D: NA
size: NA
J: TRBJ2-3
CDR3: CAGTRLGQPTDTQYF
DNA: TGTGCCGGCACCCGGTTGGGGCAACCCACAGATACGCAGTATTTT

V: TRBV19
D: NA
size: NA
J: TRBJ2-1
CDR3: CASDSGLAWVNEQFF
DNA: TGTGCCAGCGACAGTGGCCTAGCGTGGGTCAATGAGCAGTTCTTC

V: TRBV7-2
D: TRBD2
size: NA
J: TRBJ2-7
CDR3: CASSLVSSGSSYEQYF
DNA: TGTGCCAGCAGCTTAGTGTCCAGCGGGAGCTCCTACGAGCAGTACTTC

V: TRBV5-1
D: NA
size: NA
J: TRBJ2-5
CDR3: CASSSFRGGTQETQYF
DNA: TGCGCCAGCAGCTCCTTTCGCGGGGGCACTCAAGAGACCCAGTACTTC

V: TRBV9
D: TRBD2
size: NA
J: TRBJ2-7
CDR3: CASRRTSGSYEQYF
DNA: TGTGCCAGCAGACGAACTAGCGGTTCCTACGAGCAGTACTTC

V: TRBV27
D: TRBD1
size: NA
J: TRBJ2-7
CDR3: CASSWGTGFEQYF
DNA: TGTGCCAGCAGTTGGGGGACAGGATTCGAGCAGTACTTC